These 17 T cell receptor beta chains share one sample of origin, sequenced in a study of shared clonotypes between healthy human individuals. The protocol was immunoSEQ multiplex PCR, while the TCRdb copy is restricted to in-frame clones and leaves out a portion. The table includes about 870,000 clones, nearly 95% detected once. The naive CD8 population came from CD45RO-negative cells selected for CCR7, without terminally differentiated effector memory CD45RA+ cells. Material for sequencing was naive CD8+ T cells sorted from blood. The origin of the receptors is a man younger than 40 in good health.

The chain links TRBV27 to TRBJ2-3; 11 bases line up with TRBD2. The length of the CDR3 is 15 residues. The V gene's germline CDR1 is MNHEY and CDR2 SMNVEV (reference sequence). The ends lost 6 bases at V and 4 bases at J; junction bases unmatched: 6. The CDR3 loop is CASSLTSGISDTQYF. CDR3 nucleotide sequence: TGTGCCAGCAGCCTGACTAGCGGGATCTCAGATACGCAGTATTTT.

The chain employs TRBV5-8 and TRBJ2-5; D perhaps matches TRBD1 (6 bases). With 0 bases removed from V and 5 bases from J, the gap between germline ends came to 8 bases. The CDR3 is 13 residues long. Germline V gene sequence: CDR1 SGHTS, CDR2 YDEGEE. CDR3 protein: CASSLAGAETQYF. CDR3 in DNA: TGTGCCAGCAGCTTGGCAGGGGCCGAGACCCAGTACTTC. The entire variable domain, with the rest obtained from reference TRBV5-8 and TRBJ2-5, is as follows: EAGVTQSPTHLIKTRGQQATLRCSPISGHTSVYWYQQALGLGLQFLLWYDEGEERNRGNFPPRFSGRQFPNYSSELNVNALELEDSALYLCASSLAGAETQYFGPGTRLLVL.

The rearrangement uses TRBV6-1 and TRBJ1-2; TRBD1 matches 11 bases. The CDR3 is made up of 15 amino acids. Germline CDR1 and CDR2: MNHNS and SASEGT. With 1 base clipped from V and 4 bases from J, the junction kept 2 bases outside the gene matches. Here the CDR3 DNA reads TGTGCCAGCAGTGAAGTAGGGACAGGGGGCTATGGCTACACCTTC. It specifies CASSEVGTGGYGYTF.

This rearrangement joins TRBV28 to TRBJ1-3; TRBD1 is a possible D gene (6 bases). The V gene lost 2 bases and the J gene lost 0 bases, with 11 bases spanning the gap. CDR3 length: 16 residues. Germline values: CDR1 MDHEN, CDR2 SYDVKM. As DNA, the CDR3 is TGTGCCAGCAGTTTAGTTGGAGGGGGCTCTGGAAACACCATATATTTT. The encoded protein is CASSLVGGGSGNTIYF.

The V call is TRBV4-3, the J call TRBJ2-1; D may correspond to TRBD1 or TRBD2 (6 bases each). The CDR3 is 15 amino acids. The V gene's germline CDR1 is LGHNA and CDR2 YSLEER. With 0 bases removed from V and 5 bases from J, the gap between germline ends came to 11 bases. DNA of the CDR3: TGCGCCAGCAGCCAAGATAGGGGGAGGCACAATGAGCAGTTCTTC. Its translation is CASSQDRGRHNEQFF.

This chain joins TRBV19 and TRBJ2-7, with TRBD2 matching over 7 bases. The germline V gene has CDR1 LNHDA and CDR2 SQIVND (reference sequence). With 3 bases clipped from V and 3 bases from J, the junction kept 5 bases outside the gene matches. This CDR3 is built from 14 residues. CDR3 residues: CASSIGLAVYEQYF. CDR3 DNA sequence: TGTGCCAGTAGTATTGGTCTAGCGGTCTACGAGCAGTACTTC.

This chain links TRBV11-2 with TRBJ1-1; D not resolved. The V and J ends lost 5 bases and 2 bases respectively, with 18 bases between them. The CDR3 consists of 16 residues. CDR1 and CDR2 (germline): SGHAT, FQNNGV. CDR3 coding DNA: TGTGCCAGCAGCCCCGTTGTAAGGACCCTTAACACTGAAGCTTTCTTT. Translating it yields CASSPVVRTLNTEAFF. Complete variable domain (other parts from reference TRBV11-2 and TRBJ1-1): EAGVAQSPRYKIIEKRQSVAFWCNPISGHATLYWYQQILGQGPKLLIQFQNNGVVDDSQLPKDRFSAERLKGVDSTLKIQPAKLEDSAVYLCASSPVVRTLNTEAFFGQGTRLTVV.

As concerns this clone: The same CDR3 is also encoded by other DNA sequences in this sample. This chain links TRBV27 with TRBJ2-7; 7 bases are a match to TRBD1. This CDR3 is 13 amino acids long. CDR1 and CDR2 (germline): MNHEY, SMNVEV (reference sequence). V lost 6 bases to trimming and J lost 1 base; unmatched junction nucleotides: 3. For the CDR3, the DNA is TGTGCCAGCAGCCCAGGGGGATCCTACGAGCAGTACTTC. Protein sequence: CASSPGGSYEQYF.

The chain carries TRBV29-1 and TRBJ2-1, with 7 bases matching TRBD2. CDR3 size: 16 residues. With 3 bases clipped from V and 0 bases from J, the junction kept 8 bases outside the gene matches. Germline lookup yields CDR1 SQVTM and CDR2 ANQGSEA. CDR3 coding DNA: TGCAGCGTTGAGGGTCCTAGCGGAAGCTCCTACAATGAGCAGTTCTTC. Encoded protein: CSVEGPSGSSYNEQFF.

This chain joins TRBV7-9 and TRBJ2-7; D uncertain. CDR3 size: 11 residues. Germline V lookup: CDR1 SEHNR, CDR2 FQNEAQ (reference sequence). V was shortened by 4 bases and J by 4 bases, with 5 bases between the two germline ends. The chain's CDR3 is CASSSWYEQYF. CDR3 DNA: TGTGCCAGCAGCTCATGGTACGAGCAGTACTTC.

CDR3 sequence (DNA): TGTGCCAGCAGCAAAGCCTGGGACTTACTCGTCTCCTACGAGCAGTACTTC. Protein product: CASSKAWDLLVSYEQYF. The V gene is TRBV21-1, the J gene TRBJ2-7; the table's D call, TRBD2, was not checked against the DNA. TRBV21-1 is described as a pseudogene. The CDR3 runs to 17 residues.

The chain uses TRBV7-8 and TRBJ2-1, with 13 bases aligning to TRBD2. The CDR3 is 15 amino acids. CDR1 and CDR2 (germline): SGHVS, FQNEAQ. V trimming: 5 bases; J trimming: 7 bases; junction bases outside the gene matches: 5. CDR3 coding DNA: TGTGCCAGCAGCCCCGGACTAGCGGGAGTTAATGAGCAGTTCTTC. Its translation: CASSPGLAGVNEQFF.

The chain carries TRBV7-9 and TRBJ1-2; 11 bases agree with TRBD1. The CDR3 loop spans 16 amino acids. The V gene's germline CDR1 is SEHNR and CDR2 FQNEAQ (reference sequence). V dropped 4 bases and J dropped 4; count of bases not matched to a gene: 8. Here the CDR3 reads CASSSGQGASGYGYTF. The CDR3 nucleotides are TGTGCCAGCAGCTCTGGACAGGGGGCTTCGGGCTATGGCTACACCTTC.

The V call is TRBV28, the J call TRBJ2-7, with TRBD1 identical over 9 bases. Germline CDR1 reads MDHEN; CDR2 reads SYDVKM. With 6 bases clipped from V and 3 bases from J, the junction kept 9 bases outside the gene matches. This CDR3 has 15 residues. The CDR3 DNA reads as TGTGCCAGCAGACCAGACAGGGGGATCAACTACGAGCAGTACTTC. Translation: CASRPDRGINYEQYF.

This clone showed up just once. The CDR3 DNA is TGTGCCAGCAGCTTAGCCCTAGCGGGAGGCAGAGAGACCCAGTACTTC. As protein: CASSLALAGGRETQYF. The rearrangement uses TRBV7-9 and TRBJ2-5, with 11 bases aligning to TRBD2. Germline trimming cut 0 bases from V and 4 bases from J; bases unmatched to any gene: 4. Germline V gene data show CDR1 as SEHNR and CDR2 as FQNEAQ (reference sequence). The CDR3 is made up of 16 amino acids.

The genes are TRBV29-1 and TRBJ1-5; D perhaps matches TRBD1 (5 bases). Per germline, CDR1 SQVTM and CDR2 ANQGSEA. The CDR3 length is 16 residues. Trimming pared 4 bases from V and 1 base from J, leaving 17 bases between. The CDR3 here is CSVGHEDIRSNQPQHF. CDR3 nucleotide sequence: TGCAGCGTTGGTCATGAGGACATAAGGAGCAATCAGCCCCAGCATTTT.

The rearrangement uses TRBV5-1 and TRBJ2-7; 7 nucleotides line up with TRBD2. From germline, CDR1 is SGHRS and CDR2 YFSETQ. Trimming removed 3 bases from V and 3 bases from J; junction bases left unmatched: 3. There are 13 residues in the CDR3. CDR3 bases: TGCGCCAGCAGCTACGGACTAGGCTACGAGCAGTACTTC. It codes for CASSYGLGYEQYF.